Given below is one T cell receptor beta chain in context. What it binds is unknown. TCRdb's copy holds only in-frame clones and misses some; the assay was immunoSEQ multiplex PCR. The sample includes tens of thousands of clones, 60% to 75% of them seen just once. V was cut by 0 bases and J by 4 bases, with 15 bases left in between. The length of the CDR3 is 17 residues. In germline, CDR1 is SNHLY, CDR2 FYNNEI. Time point: week 47, end of study. One vaccine dose held 300 ug of mutant IDH1 20-mer peptide and came with topical imiquimod. The data are from a study of a mutant IDH1 vaccine in newly diagnosed glioma. Background on the study: The first vaccination came 4-6 weeks after radiotherapy alone, or with temozolomide cycles. Previous care, which was radiotherapy, temozolomide, or both, most often involved both. Notes on the study in general: Researchers report vaccine-induced immune responses in 80% to 95% of patients.

The starting material was PBMCs, obtained from a glioma patient whose treatment included an IDH1 peptide vaccine. This receptor was taken from a middle-aged man with glioma. The J gene is TRBJ1-4, the V gene TRBV2; D may be TRBD1 (6 bases). Here the CDR3 reads CASSEARAGVFNEKLFF. In nucleotides, the CDR3 is TGTGCCAGCAGTGAAGCGCGGGCAGGGGTATTTAATGAAAAACTGTTTTTT. Drawing the rest from reference TRBV2 and TRBJ1-4, the complete variable domain is EPEVTQTPSHQVTQMGQEVILRCVPISNHLYFYWYRQILGQKVEFLVSFYNNEISEKSEIFDDQFSVERPDGSNFTLKIRSTKLEDSAMYFCASSEARAGVFNEKLFFGSGTQLSVL.